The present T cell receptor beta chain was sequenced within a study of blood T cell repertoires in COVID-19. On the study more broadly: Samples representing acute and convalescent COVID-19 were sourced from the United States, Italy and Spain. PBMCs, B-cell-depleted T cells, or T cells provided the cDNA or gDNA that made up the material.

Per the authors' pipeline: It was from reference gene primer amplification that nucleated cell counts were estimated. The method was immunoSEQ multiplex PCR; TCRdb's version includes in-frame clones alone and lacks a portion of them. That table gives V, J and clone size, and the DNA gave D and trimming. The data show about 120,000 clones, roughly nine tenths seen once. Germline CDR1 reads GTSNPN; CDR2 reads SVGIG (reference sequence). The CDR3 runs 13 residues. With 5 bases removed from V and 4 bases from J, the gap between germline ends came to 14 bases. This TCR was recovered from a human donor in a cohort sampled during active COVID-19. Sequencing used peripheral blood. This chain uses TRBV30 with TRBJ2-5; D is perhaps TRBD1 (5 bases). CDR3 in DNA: TGTGCCTGGGGTCCGGACACCACAGAGACCCAGTACTTC. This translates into CAWGPDTTETQYF.